The clone carrying this T cell receptor (beta chain) appeared once. Its target is not known. Generated by immunoSEQ multiplex PCR, the TCRdb table keeps only in-frame clones and is missing some. The table has over 130,000 clones, about 90% seen once. The sample originates from a study of T cell responses to AZD1222 COVID-19 vaccine. Study observations and caveats: Clonal diversity was possibly underestimated, and white British individuals and females predominated among donors. All repertoire sampling was performed exclusively after the peak T cell response.

Per the germline V gene, CDR1 is SEHNR and CDR2 is FQNEAQ (reference sequence). The V and J ends lost 5 bases and 1 base, in that order; junction bases with no gene match: 7. The CDR3 has 17 amino acids. This clonotype originated in an adult who received the MenACWY meningococcal vaccine as a control. The chain combines TRBV7-9 with TRBJ2-5, with 13 nucleotides matching TRBD2. The material sequenced was peripheral blood, taken 28 days after the second dose of the MenACWY control vaccine. For the CDR3, the DNA is TGTGCCAGCAGCCAGACCGGGACTAGCGGGATCCAAGAGACCCAGTACTTC. Its protein is CASSQTGTSGIQETQYF.